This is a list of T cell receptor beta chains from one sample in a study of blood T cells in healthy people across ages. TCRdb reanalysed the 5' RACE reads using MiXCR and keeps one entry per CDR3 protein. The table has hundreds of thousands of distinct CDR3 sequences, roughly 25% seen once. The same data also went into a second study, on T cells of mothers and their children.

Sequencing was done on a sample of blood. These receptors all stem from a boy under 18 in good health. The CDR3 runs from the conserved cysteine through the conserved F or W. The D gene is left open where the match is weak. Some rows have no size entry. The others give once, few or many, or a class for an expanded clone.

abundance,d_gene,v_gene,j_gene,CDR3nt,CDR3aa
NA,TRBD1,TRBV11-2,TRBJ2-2,TGTGCCAGCAGCCAGGGGGTTGCGGGGGAGCTGTTTTTT,CASSQGVAGELFF
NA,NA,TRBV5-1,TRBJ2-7,TGCGCCAGCAAACTATTCGACGAGCAGTACTTC,CASKLFDEQYF
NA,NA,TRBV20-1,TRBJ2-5,TGCAGTGCTAGACGGTTCCAAGAGACCCAGTACTTC,CSARRFQETQYF
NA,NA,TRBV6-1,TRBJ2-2,TGTGCCAGCAGTGAACAGGGCCCTGCAACCGGGGAGCTGTTTTTT,CASSEQGPATGELFF
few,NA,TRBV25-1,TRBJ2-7,TGTGCCAGCAGTGACCGGGACATCTACGAGCAGTACTTC,CASSDRDIYEQYF
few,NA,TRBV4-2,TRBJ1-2,TGTGCCAGCAGCCAAGAGGCCCGGCAGGGCGGTGGCTACACCTTC,CASSQEARQGGGYTF
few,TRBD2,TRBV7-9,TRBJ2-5,TGTGCCAGCAGCTTAACCCGACTAGCGGGAGAAACCCAGTACTTC,CASSLTRLAGETQYF
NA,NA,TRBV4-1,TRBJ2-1,TGCGCCAGCAGACTAGCTCCGAGCTCCTACAATGAGCAGTTCTTC,CASRLAPSSYNEQFF
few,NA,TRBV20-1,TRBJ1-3,TGCAGTGCTAGAGATCTCAGGGTACCTACTGGAAACACCATATATTTT,CSARDLRVPTGNTIYF
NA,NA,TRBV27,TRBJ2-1,TGTGCCAGCAGTTTCCAGGGACGACCCTACAATGAGCAGTTCTTC,CASSFQGRPYNEQFF
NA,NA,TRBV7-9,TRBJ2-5,TGTGCCAGCAGCTATGCGACCCAGTACTTC,CASSYATQYF
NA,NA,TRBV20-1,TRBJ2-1,TGCAGTGCTAGAGCCGGCCTTGGGAATGAGCAGTTCTTC,CSARAGLGNEQFF
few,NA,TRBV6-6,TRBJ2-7,TGTGCCAGCAGCCTCCTGACGGATCGCGACGAGCAGTACTTC,CASSLLTDRDEQYF
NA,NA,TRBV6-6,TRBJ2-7,TGTGCCAGCAGTTACCAGGGGTGGGACTCCTACGAGCAGTACTTC,CASSYQGWDSYEQYF
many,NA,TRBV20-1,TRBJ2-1,TGCAGTGCGCCCAGGGGTGGTTCCTACAATGAGCAGTTCTTC,CSAPRGGSYNEQFF
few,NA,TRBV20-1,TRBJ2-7,TGCAGTGCTAGGCGGGGGCTTACCTACGAGCAGTACTTC,CSARRGLTYEQYF
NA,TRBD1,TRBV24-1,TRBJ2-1,TGTGCCACCAGTGATGGGACAGGTTACAATGAGCAGTTCTTC,CATSDGTGYNEQFF
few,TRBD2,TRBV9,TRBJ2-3,TGTGCCAGCAGCGTAGAAGCGGGGGAGAATACGCAGTATTTT,CASSVEAGENTQYF
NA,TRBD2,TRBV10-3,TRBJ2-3,TGTGCCATGAGGACTAGCGGCACAGATACGCAGTATTTT,CAMRTSGTDTQYF
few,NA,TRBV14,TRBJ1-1,TGTGCCAGCAGCCAAGAAATGGGGAACACTGAAGCTTTCTTT,CASSQEMGNTEAFF
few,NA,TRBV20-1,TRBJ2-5,TGCAGTGCTAGTTTCGAGACCCAGTACTTC,CSASFETQYF
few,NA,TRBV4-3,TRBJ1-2,TGCGCCAGCAGCCAAGATTGGGTAGACAGATTGACTAACTATGGCTACACCTTC,CASSQDWVDRLTNYGYTF
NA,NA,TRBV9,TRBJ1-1,TGTGCCAGCAGCGCGACTGGGTTGGTCACTGAAGCTTTCTTT,CASSATGLVTEAFF
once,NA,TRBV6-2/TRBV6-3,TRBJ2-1,TGTGCCAGCAGCCCACTAGCCAGGTTGAGCAATGAGCAGTTCTTC,CASSPLARLSNEQFF
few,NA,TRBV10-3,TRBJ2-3,TGTGCCATCAGTGGGACCGGGACACTGATACTCGGGTATTCGGATACGCAGTATTTT,CAISGTGTLILGYSDTQYF
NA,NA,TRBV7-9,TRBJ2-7,TGTGCCAGCAGCTCAGACAGCTGGCAGTACTTC,CASSSDSWQYF
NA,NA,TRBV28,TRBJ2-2,TGTGCCAGCAGTTCGAAACAGGGATCGGACGGGGAGCTGTTTTTT,CASSSKQGSDGELFF
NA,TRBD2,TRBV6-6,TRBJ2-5,TGTGCCGCGGGGACTAGCGGGGGGATGGAGACCCAGTACTTC,CAAGTSGGMETQYF
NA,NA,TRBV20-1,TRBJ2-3,TGCAGTGCTCGACCGCAGGGGAGGTCAGATACGCAGTATTTT,CSARPQGRSDTQYF
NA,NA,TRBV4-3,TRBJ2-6,TGCGCCAGCAGCCAAGGGACCCACTCTGGGGCCAACGTCCTGACTTTC,CASSQGTHSGANVLTF
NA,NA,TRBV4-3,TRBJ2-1,TGCGCCAGCAGCCAAGGGGGTGGTCTTGTCTCCTACAATGAGCAGTTCTTC,CASSQGGGLVSYNEQFF
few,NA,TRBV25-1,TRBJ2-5,TGTGCCAGCAGTGACCGCAGACACGTCCAAGAGACCCAGTACTTC,CASSDRRHVQETQYF
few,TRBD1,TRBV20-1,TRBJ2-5,TGCAGTGCTAGGACAGGGGGCAGGGAGACCCAGTACTTC,CSARTGGRETQYF
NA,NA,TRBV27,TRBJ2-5,TGTGCCAGCAGTTACGGGGGACGGGGAGAGACCCAGTACTTC,CASSYGGRGETQYF
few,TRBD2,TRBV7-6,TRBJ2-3,TGTGCCAGCAGCTTAGCGTACCCTACTAGCGGGGGGTCCACAGATACGCAGTATTTT,CASSLAYPTSGGSTDTQYF
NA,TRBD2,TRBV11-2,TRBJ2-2,TGTGCCAGCAGCTTACTCCCCGTGACTAGCGGGAACACCGGGGAGCTGTTTTTT,CASSLLPVTSGNTGELFF
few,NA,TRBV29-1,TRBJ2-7,TGCAGCGCCCAGTTCCGGGTCGGGGGTAGCGACGAGCAGTACTTC,CSAQFRVGGSDEQYF
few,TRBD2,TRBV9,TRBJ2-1,TGTGCCAGCAGCGGGGCTAGCGGCTACAGTGAGCAGTTCTTC,CASSGASGYSEQFF
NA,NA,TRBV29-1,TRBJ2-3,TGCAGCGTTGGTACAGACACAGATACGCAGTATTTT,CSVGTDTDTQYF
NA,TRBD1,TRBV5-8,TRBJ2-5,TGTGCCTCGGACAGGGGGAATAGGTGGCAAGAGACCCAGTACTTC,CASDRGNRWQETQYF
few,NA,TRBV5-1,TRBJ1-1,TGCGCCAGCAGCGGGGGGTCCAGGGAATCTGAAGCTTTCTTT,CASSGGSRESEAFF
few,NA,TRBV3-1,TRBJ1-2,TGTGCCAGCAGCCATGGTGTTGGTGGCTACACCTTC,CASSHGVGGYTF
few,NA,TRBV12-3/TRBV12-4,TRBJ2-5,TGTGCCAGCAGTTTTGAGACAGTCCAAGAGACCCAGTACTTC,CASSFETVQETQYF
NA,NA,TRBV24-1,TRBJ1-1,TGTGCCTACCGCCTCTTGAAACACCCGGTTAACACTGAAGCTTTCTTT,CAYRLLKHPVNTEAFF
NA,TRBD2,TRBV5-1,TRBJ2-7,TGCGCCAGCAGCTTGGGGACTAGCGGGGGGATCTACGAGCAGTACTTC,CASSLGTSGGIYEQYF
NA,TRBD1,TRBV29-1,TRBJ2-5,TGCAGCGTTGAGGGGGTAGACAGGGGGCGATGGGAGACCCAGTACTTC,CSVEGVDRGRWETQYF
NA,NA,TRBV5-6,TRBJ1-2,TGTGCCAGCAGGGCAGGGATGGGCTACACCTTC,CASRAGMGYTF
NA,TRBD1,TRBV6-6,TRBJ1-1,TGTGCCAGCAGTCCAGCCAGGGGGCAGAACACTGAAGCTTTCTTT,CASSPARGQNTEAFF
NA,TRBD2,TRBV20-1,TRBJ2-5,TGCAGTGCTAGAGCCTCTAGCGGGATTGAGACCCAGTACTTC,CSARASSGIETQYF
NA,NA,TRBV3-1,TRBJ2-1,TGTGCCAGCAGCCAAGATTCGACAATTAAGAATGAGCAGTTCTTC,CASSQDSTIKNEQFF
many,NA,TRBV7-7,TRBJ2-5,TGTGCTAGCAGCTTAGAAACAGGGTCGAAGACCCAGTACTTC,CASSLETGSKTQYF
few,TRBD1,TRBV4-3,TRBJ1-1,TGCGCCAGCAGCCAAGGGGCCCCGGGACAGGGTTCCACTGAAGCTTTCTTT,CASSQGAPGQGSTEAFF
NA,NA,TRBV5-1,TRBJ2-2,TGCGCCAGCAGCTTTTTAGGAGCGACCGGGGAGCTGTTTTTT,CASSFLGATGELFF
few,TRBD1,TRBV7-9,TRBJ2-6,TGTGCCAGCAGCTTCAAGCCGGGACAGGGATCTGATGGGGCCAACGTCCTGACTTTC,CASSFKPGQGSDGANVLTF
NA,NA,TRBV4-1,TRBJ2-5,TGCGCCAGCAGCCAATCACAAGCGGAGACCCAGTACTTC,CASSQSQAETQYF